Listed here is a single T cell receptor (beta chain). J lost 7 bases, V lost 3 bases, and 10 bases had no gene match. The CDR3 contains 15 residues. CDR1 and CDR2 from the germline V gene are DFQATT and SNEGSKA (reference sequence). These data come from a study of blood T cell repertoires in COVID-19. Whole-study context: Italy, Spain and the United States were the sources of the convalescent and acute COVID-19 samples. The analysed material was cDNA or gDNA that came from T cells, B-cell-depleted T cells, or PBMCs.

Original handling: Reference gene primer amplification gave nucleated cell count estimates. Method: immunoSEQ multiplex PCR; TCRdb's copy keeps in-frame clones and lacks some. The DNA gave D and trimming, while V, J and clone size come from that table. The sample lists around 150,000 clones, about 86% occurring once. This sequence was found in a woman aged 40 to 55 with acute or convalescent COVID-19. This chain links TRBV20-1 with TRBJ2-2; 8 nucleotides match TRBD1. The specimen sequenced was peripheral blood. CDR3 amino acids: CSASNFDRGGGELFF. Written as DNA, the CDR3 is TGCAGTGCTAGTAATTTCGACAGGGGTGGCGGGGAGCTGTTTTTT.